One and the same sample provided the 4 T cell receptor beta chains below, sequenced in a study of T cells in women clearing cervical HPV infection. TCRdb keeps only in-frame clones here, not all; method: immunoSEQ multiplex PCR. The data show fewer than 40,000 clones, and the top ten clones hold about 6.1%. Sequenced input: blood buffy coat. Receptors were obtained from a woman aged 18 to 75 with a cervical HPV16 infection that either progressed to CIN3+ or cleared (not recorded which).

Worth noting for this clone: The read falls 3 residues short of the CDR3 end, and the missing part is taken from the germline J gene. The chain couples TRBV7-9 to TRBJ1-1; TRBD1 might be the D (6 bases). The V and J ends lost 2 bases and 1 base respectively, with 11 bases between them. Per the germline V gene, CDR1 is SEHNR and CDR2 is FQNEAQ (reference sequence). This CDR3 contains 15 residues. The part of the CDR3 DNA that was read is TGTGCCAGCAGCTTACTGGACAGACCGAACACTGAA. Translated, it gives CASSLLDRPNTE. The whole CDR3 sequence is CASSLLDRPNTEAFF.

As concerns this clone: The read ends 3 residues shy of where the CDR3 ends; the end is completed using the germline J gene. The chain links TRBV9 to TRBJ1-3, with 8 nucleotides matching TRBD1. Germline V gene sequence: CDR1 SGDLS, CDR2 YYNGEE. The CDR3 is made up of 19 amino acids. The trim removed 0 bases at V and 6 bases at J, leaving 17 bases unmatched. CDR3 DNA (partial): TGTGCCAGCAGCGTAGATTATAGGGTGCGGACAGGGAGGATAAACACC. It codes for CASSVDYRVRTGRINT. The full CDR3 reads CASSVDYRVRTGRINTIYF.

Partial CDR3 DNA: TGTGCCAGCAGCTTAACCTCCCGGAATGAG. This sequence encodes CASSLTSRNE. The complete CDR3 sequence is CASSLTSRNEQFF. The rearrangement joins TRBV7-3 to TRBJ2-1, with D uncertain. The sequence runs out 3 residues before the end of the CDR3; the remainder is reconstructed from the germline J gene. The CDR3 runs to 13 residues. V lost 0 bases, J lost 7 bases, and 7 bases lay in between. The germline V gene encodes CDR1 SGHTA and CDR2 FQGTGA.

Comments on this clone: With the read ending 3 residues before the CDR3 end, the germline J gene is used to fill in that end. The chain recombines TRBV19 with TRBJ2-1; 8 nucleotides line up with TRBD2. Germline CDR1 reads LNHDA; CDR2 reads SQIVND (reference sequence). J was trimmed by 7 bases and V by 7 bases; bases with no gene match: 3. The CDR3 is 12 residues long. The part of the CDR3 DNA that was read is TGTGCCAGTAACGGGGGGGAGAATGAG. It is translated as CASNGGENE. The CDR3 in its entirety is CASNGGENEQFF.